These 21 T cell receptor beta chains share one sample of origin, sequenced in a study of cytomegalovirus exposure and HLA in healthy donors. The PCR contained 60 Vbeta and 13 Jbeta primers. Sequencing used immunoSEQ multiplex PCR; TCRdb keeps in-frame clones, though not all of them. The data show about 120,000 clones, around three quarters seen once. The sample comprised PBMCs. These receptors all stem from a woman aged 25 to 39 in good health and CMV-seropositive.

V is TRBV5-1 and J is TRBJ2-1; D remains unclear. The V end lost 2 bases, the J end lost 6 bases, and 9 bases lay between the germline ends. Germline lookup yields CDR1 SGHRS and CDR2 YFSETQ. This CDR3 region has 13 residues. For the CDR3, the DNA is TGCGCCAGCAGCTTCTCTAGTAGCAATGAGCAGTTCTTC. Amino acid sequence: CASSFSSSNEQFF.

The genes are TRBV6-5 and TRBJ2-1, with D possibly matching TRBD1 (5 bases). Trimming stripped 2 bases from V and 9 bases from J, with 8 bases between. Germline-derived CDR1 and CDR2 are MNHEY and SVGAGI. This CDR3 region has 12 residues. The CDR3 region has the DNA TGTGCCAGCAGTTACAGGGGTGGTGAGCAGTTCTTC. It is translated as CASSYRGGEQFF.

The V gene is TRBV27, the J gene TRBJ1-4; D perhaps matches TRBD1 (5 bases). The germline V and J ends were trimmed by 6 bases and 7 bases, with 15 bases remaining between them. From germline, CDR1 is MNHEY and CDR2 SMNVEV (reference sequence). The CDR3 extends over 14 amino acids. CDR3 residues: CASSPGQGGEKLFF. The CDR3, as DNA: TGTGCCAGCAGCCCTGGCCAGGGTGGTGAAAAACTGTTTTTT. The complete variable domain, with remaining parts taken from reference TRBV27 and TRBJ1-4, reads EAQVTQNPRYLITVTGKKLTVTCSQNMNHEYMSWYRQDPGLGLRQIYYSMNVEVTDKGDVPEGYKVSRKEKRNFPLILESPSPNQTSLYFCASSPGQGGEKLFFGSGTQLSVL.

The chain joins TRBV9 to TRBJ1-5; D is uncertain. The CDR3 runs 15 residues. Germline CDR1 reads SGDLS; CDR2 reads YYNGEE. The V gene lost 4 bases and the J gene lost 0 bases, with 11 bases spanning the gap. The CDR3 here is CASSSDGLSNQPQHF. The CDR3 bases are TGTGCCAGCAGCTCCGATGGACTTAGCAATCAGCCCCAGCATTTT.

The chain uses TRBV5-5 and TRBJ1-2, with TRBD1 as a possible D gene (6 bases). This CDR3 contains 14 residues. Germline lookup yields CDR1 SGHKS and CDR2 YYEKEE (reference sequence). V lost 4 bases, J lost 2 bases, and 12 bases lay in between. As DNA, the CDR3 is TGTGCCAGCAGCCCTTGGGGGGGCAACTATGGCTACACCTTC. Its translation is CASSPWGGNYGYTF.

The chain has TRBV27 and TRBJ2-1; 7 bases agree with TRBD2. The CDR3 extends over 16 amino acids. Losses at the gene ends were 6 bases for V and 6 bases for J; bases not matched to a gene: 14. Germline CDR1 and CDR2: MNHEY and SMNVEV (reference sequence). The CDR3 loop reads CASSKAGDVGSNEQFF. The CDR3 nucleotides are TGTGCCAGCAGCAAGGCGGGGGACGTAGGCTCCAATGAGCAGTTCTTC.

This chain links TRBV28 with TRBJ1-1; 7 positions agree with TRBD1. Germline assignment: CDR1 MDHEN and CDR2 SYDVKM. Trimming removed 6 bases from V and 0 bases from J; junction bases left unmatched: 7. CDR3 length: 15 residues. The CDR3 DNA sequence: TGTGCCAGCAGCCCCAGGGGGAACATGAACACTGAAGCTTTCTTT. Residues: CASSPRGNMNTEAFF.

This clone was recorded once. The chain carries TRBV5-1 and TRBJ2-7; TRBD1 agrees at 7 bases. The CDR3 sequence is 13 residues long. The V segment lost 0 bases and the J segment 5 bases; nucleotides outside the gene matches: 2. Germline V gene lookup returns CDR1 SGHRS and CDR2 YFSETQ. The chain's CDR3 is CASSLAGQNEQYF. The CDR3 region has the DNA TGCGCCAGCAGCTTGGCGGGACAGAACGAGCAGTACTTC.

The chain combines TRBV6-5 with TRBJ2-3; TRBD2 matches at 8 bases. V was clipped by 2 bases and J by 4 bases; unmatched bases: 8. Germline-derived CDR1 and CDR2 are MNHEY and SVGAGI. The CDR3 spans 16 residues. The CDR3 spells CASSYVGGAIPDTQYF. The CDR3 bases are TGTGCCAGCAGTTACGTCGGGGGGGCGATACCAGATACGCAGTATTTT.

The chain joins TRBV5-6 to TRBJ2-3; 8 positions agree with TRBD1. This CDR3 is 15 amino acids long. The germline V gene has CDR1 SGHDT and CDR2 YYEEEE. V lost 3 bases and J lost 2; bases outside the gene matches: 5. The CDR3 DNA reads TGTGCCAGCAGCTGGGGGACAGGATACACAGATACGCAGTATTTT. It encodes CASSWGTGYTDTQYF.

The rearrangement links TRBV12-5 to TRBJ1-1; TRBD1 matches 9 bases. V was clipped by 6 bases and J by 0 bases; unmatched bases: 2. The CDR3 loop spans 14 amino acids. The germline gives CDR1 LGHNT, CDR2 FRNRAP. The CDR3 sequence: CASGGDRVNTEAFF. Here the CDR3 DNA reads TGTGCTAGTGGGGGGGACAGGGTGAACACTGAAGCTTTCTTT.

Only one count was recorded for this clone. The chain carries TRBV7-9 and TRBJ1-5, with TRBD1 matching over 7 bases. This CDR3 is 14 amino acids long. Germline trimming cut 3 bases from V and 3 bases from J; bases unmatched to any gene: 2. Per germline, CDR1 SEHNR and CDR2 FQNEAQ (reference sequence). The CDR3 bases are TGTGCCAGCAGCTTCCAGGGGGACAATCAGCCCCAGCATTTT. It encodes CASSFQGDNQPQHF.

The chain is built from TRBV6-5 and TRBJ1-5; 11 bases align to TRBD1. The CDR3 extends over 14 amino acids. The V and J ends lost 2 bases and 7 bases, in that order; junction bases with no gene match: 1. Germline CDR1 is MNHEY and CDR2 is SVGAGI. CDR3: CASSYGTGGQPQHF. Here the CDR3 DNA reads TGTGCCAGCAGTTACGGGACAGGGGGACAGCCCCAGCATTTT.

The chain recombines TRBV5-1 with TRBJ1-6; weak D call: TRBD1 (6 bases). The germline V gene encodes CDR1 SGHRS and CDR2 YFSETQ. Trimming stripped 3 bases from V and 9 bases from J, with 19 bases between. This CDR3 contains 16 residues. CDR3 bases: TGCGCCAGCAGCTACAAGGGTCAGGGGAGCGGTTCACCCCTCCACTTT. It encodes CASSYKGQGSGSPLHF.

Regarding this clone: In the same sample, other DNA sequences code for this CDR3. V is TRBV9 and J is TRBJ2-7; D gene unclear. The CDR3 loop spans 14 amino acids. V was shortened by 4 bases and J by 2 bases, with 13 bases between the two germline ends. CDR1 and CDR2 from the germline V gene are SGDLS and YYNGEE. The CDR3 here is CASSPRPAAYEQYF. CDR3 in DNA: TGTGCCAGCAGCCCACGGCCGGCGGCCTACGAGCAGTACTTC.

The rearrangement joins TRBV6-1 to TRBJ2-5; D remains unclear. The CDR3 consists of 13 residues. Germline assignment: CDR1 MNHNS and CDR2 SASEGT. Trimming took off 2 bases at V and 7 bases at J, with 11 bases between the two ends. The CDR3, as DNA: TGTGCCAGCAGTGAAACGCAGGTGGGGACCCAGTACTTC. It encodes CASSETQVGTQYF.

This clone was counted a single time. The chain is built from TRBV5-1 and TRBJ1-1; TRBD1 is a possible D gene (5 bases). Germline CDR1 reads SGHRS; CDR2 reads YFSETQ. V was pared by 0 bases and J by 4 bases, with 19 bases between. The CDR3 length is 17 residues. The CDR3, as DNA: TGCGCCAGCAGCTTGGATTTTATGGGCAGGGTGGGCACTGAAGCTTTCTTT. It codes for CASSLDFMGRVGTEAFF. The whole variable domain, filled in from reference TRBV5-1 and TRBJ1-1, reads KAGVTQTPRYLIKTRGQQVTLSCSPISGHRSVSWYQQTPGQGLQFLFEYFSETQRNKGNFPGRFSGRQFSNSRSEMNVSTLELGDSALYLCASSLDFMGRVGTEAFFGQGTRLTVV.

V and J are TRBV6-5 and TRBJ2-5; 8 nucleotides line up with TRBD1. The CDR3 runs to 14 residues. The trim removed 5 bases at V and 4 bases at J, leaving 6 bases unmatched. CDR1 is MNHEY and CDR2 is SVGAGI in the germline V gene. CDR3 sequence (DNA): TGTGCCAGCAGTCAAACAGGGGGTGGAGAGACCCAGTACTTC. This translates into CASSQTGGGETQYF.

This clone was seen once. This chain uses TRBV10-2 with TRBJ1-4; TRBD1 aligns across 7 bases. The CDR3 has 16 amino acids. Germline V lookup: CDR1 WSHSY, CDR2 SAAADI. The trim removed 4 bases at V and 0 bases at J, leaving 5 bases unmatched. CDR3 DNA: TGCGCCAGCAGTGCCCGGACAGGCGCAACTAATGAAAAACTGTTTTTT. Amino acid sequence: CASSARTGATNEKLFF.

The CDR3 sequence: CASSPHTAGAEAFF. CDR3 nucleotide sequence: TGTGCCAGCAGTCCCCACACGGCAGGCGCTGAAGCTTTCTTT. V is TRBV27 and J is TRBJ1-1; no firm D call. V shed 5 bases and J shed 6 bases, with 16 bases lying between them. Looked up from germline, CDR1 is MNHEY and CDR2 is SMNVEV (reference sequence). CDR3 size: 14 residues.

This rearrangement joins TRBV25-1 to TRBJ1-2; weak D call: TRBD1 (6 bases). Germline CDR1 and CDR2: MGHDK and SYGVNS. Trimming left V 5 bases short and J 6 bases short, with 13 bases between. This CDR3 is 13 amino acids long. This CDR3 reads CASSKQGWHGYTF. The CDR3 bases are TGTGCCAGCAGTAAACAGGGATGGCATGGCTACACCTTC.